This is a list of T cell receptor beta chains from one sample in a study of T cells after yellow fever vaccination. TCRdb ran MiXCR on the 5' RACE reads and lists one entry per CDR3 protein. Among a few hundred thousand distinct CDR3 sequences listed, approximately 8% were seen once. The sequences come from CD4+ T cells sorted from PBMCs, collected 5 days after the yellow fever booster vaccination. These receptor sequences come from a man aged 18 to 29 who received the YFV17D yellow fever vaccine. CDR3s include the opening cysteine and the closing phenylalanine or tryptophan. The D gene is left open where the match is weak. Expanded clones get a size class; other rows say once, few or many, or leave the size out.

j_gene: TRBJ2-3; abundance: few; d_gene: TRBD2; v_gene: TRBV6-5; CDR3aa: CASSYRPVLAGDDTQYF; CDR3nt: TGTGCCAGCAGTTACCGGCCCGTTCTAGCGGGGGACGATACGCAGTATTTT
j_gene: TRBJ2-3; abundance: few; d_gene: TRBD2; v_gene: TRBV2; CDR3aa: CASILGSGGDTQYF; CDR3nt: TGTGCCAGCATCCTTGGGAGCGGGGGAGATACGCAGTATTTT
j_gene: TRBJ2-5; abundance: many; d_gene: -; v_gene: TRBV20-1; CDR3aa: CSAPGTTRETQYF; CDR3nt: TGCAGTGCTCCCGGGACCACCCGGGAGACCCAGTACTTC
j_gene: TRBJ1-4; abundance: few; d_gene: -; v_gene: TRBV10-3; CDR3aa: CAIRGTGRDEKLFF; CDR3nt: TGTGCCATCAGGGGAACAGGGAGAGATGAAAAACTGTTTTTT
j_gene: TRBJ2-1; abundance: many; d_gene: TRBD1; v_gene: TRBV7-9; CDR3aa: CASSGSRTGPNEQFF; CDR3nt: TGTGCCAGCAGCGGTAGTCGGACAGGGCCCAATGAGCAGTTCTTC
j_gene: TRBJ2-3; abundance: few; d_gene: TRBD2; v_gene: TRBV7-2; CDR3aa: CASSLAGGSPRDTQYF; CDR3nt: TGTGCCAGCAGCTTAGCGGGGGGGTCCCCCCGGGATACGCAGTATTTT
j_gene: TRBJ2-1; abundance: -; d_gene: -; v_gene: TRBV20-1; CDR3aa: CSASAGSSYNEQFF; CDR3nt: TGCAGTGCTTCCGCGGGGAGCTCCTACAATGAGCAGTTCTTC
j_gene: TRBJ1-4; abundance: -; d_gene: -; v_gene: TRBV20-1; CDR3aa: CSASKGLGEKLFF; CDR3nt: TGCAGTGCTAGTAAGGGGCTCGGTGAAAAACTGTTTTTT
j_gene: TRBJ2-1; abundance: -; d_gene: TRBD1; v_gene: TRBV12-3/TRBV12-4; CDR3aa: CASSFRGRGIRNEQFF; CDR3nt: TGTGCCAGCAGTTTCCGGGGCAGGGGGATTAGGAATGAGCAGTTCTTC
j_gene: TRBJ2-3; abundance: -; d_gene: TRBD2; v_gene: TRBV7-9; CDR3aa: CACKRGISTDTQYF; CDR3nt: TGTGCCTGCAAGCGGGGGATTAGCACAGATACGCAGTATTTT
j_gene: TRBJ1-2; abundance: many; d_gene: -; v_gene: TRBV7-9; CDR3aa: CASSLRASEDWGTF; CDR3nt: TGTGCCAGCAGCTTACGCGCGTCGGAGGACTGGGGCACCTTC
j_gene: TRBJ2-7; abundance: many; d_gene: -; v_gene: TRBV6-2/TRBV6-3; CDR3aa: CASSVTGGNEQYF; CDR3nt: TGTGCCAGCAGCGTTACGGGTGGAAACGAGCAGTACTTC
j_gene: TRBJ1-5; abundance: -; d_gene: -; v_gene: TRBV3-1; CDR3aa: CASSQHQIQPQHF; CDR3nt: TGTGCCAGCAGCCAACACCAAATTCAGCCCCAGCATTTT
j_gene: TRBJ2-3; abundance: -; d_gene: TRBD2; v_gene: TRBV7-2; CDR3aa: CASSTRGGSTDTQYF; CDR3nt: TGTGCCAGCAGCACCCGGGGGGGGAGCACAGATACGCAGTATTTT
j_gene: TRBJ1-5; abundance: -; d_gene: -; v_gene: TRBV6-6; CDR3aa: CASSYSNLGRRPQHF; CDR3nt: TGTGCCAGCAGTTACTCGAATCTCGGAAGAAGGCCCCAGCATTTT
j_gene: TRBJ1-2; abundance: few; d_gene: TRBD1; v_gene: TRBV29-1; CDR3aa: CSVHDRATYGYTF; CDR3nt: TGCAGCGTCCACGACAGGGCAACCTATGGCTACACCTTC
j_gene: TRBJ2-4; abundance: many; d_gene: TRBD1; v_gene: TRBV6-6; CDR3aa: CASPTGWQNIPYF; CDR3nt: TGTGCCAGTCCGACAGGGTGGCAAAACATTCCGTACTTC
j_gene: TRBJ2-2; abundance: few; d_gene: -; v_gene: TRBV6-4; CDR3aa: CASSDRMGSGELFF; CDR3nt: TGTGCCAGCAGTGACAGGATGGGGAGCGGGGAGCTGTTTTTT
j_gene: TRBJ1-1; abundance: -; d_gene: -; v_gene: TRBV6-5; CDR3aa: CASTSPGRNTEAFF; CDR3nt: TGTGCCAGCACCTCCCCTGGACGGAACACTGAAGCTTTCTTT
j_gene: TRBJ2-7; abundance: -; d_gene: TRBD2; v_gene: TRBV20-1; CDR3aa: CSARKTSGQSYEQYF; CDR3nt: TGCAGTGCTCGGAAGACTAGCGGCCAATCCTACGAGCAGTACTTC
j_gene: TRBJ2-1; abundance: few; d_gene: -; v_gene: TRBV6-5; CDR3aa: CASSYRRGGQFF; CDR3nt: TGTGCCAGCAGTTACCGGCGGGGAGGGCAGTTCTTC
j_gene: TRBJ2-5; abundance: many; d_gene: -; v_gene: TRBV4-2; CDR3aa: CASSSDRAQETQYF; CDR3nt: TGTGCCAGCAGCTCGGACCGAGCTCAAGAGACCCAGTACTTC
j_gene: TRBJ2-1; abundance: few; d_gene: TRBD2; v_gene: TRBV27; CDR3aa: CASSTNGGKQFF; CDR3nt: TGTGCCAGCAGTACTAACGGGGGGAAGCAGTTCTTC
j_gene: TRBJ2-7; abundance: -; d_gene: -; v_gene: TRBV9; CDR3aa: CASSVGGETAPYEQYF; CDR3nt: TGTGCCAGCAGCGTAGGAGGGGAGACAGCCCCCTACGAGCAGTACTTC
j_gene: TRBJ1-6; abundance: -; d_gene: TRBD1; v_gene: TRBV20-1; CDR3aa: CSAKTGNSPLHF; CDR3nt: TGCAGTGCCAAGACAGGGAATTCACCCCTCCACTTT
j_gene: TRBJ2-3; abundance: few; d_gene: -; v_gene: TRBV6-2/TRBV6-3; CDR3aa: CASSYGRRASTDTQYF; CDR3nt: TGTGCCAGCAGTTACGGAAGGCGGGCTAGCACAGATACGCAGTATTTT
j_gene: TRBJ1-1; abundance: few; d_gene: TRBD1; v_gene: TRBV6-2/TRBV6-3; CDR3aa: CASSFPGQGFTEAFF; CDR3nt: TGTGCCAGCAGTTTTCCGGGACAGGGGTTCACTGAAGCTTTCTTT
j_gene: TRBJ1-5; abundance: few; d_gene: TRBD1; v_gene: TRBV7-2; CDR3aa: CASSAGQGAWQPQHF; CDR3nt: TGTGCCAGCAGCGCCGGACAGGGGGCTTGGCAGCCCCAGCATTTT
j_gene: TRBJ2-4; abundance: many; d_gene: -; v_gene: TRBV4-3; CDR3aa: CASSQDEEAIQYF; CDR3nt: TGCGCCAGCAGCCAAGATGAAGAAGCTATTCAGTACTTC
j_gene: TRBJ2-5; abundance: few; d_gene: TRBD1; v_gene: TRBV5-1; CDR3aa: CASSKGQLKETQYF; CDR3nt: TGCGCCAGCAGCAAGGGACAGCTTAAAGAGACCCAGTACTTC
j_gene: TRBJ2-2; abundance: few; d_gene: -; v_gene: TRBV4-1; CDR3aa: CASSQEGSGVSGELFF; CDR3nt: TGCGCCAGCAGCCAAGAAGGGTCGGGGGTTTCCGGGGAGCTGTTTTTT
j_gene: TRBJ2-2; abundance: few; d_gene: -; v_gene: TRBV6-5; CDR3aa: CASSYILTANTGELFF; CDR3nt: TGTGCCAGCAGTTACATCCTGACTGCGAACACCGGGGAGCTGTTTTTT
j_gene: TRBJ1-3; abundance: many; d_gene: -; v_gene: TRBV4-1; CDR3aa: CASTLEEYSGNTIYF; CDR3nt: TGCGCCAGCACACTAGAGGAATACTCTGGAAACACCATATATTTT
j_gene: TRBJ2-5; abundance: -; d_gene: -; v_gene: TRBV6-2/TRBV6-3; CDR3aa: CASSLTRVGEKGTQYF; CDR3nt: TGTGCCAGCAGCCTCACTCGGGTCGGAGAAAAGGGAACCCAGTACTTC
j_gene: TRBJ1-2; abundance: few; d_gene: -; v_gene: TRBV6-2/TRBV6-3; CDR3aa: CASSYSFLGYTF; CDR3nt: TGTGCCAGCAGTTACTCGTTTCTCGGCTACACCTTC
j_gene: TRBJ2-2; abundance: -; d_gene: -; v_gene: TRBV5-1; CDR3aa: CASSIETTANTGELFF; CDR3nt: TGCGCCAGCAGCATTGAAACGACAGCGAACACCGGGGAGCTGTTTTTT
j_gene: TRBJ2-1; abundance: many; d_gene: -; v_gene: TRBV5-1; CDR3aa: CASSLAGRMENEQFF; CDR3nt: TGCGCCAGCAGCTTGGCCGGGCGGATGGAGAATGAGCAGTTCTTC
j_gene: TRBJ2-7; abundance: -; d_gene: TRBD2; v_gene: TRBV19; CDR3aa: CASSIGGTSGSYEQYF; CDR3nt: TGTGCCAGTAGTATCGGTGGGACTAGCGGTTCCTACGAGCAGTACTTC
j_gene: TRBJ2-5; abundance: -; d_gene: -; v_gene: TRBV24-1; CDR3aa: CATSEKRGGETQYF; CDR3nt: TGTGCCACCAGTGAGAAAAGGGGTGGAGAGACCCAGTACTTC
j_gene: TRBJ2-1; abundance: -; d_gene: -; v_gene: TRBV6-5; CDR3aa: CASRGGGVSEQFF; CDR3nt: TGTGCCAGCAGGGGAGGGGGGGTCTCTGAGCAGTTCTTC
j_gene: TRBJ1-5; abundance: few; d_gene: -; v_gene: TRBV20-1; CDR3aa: CSARGEASNQPQHF; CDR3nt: TGCAGTGCTAGGGGAGAGGCTAGCAATCAGCCCCAGCATTTT
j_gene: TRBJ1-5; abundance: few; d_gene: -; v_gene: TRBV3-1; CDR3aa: CASSQDRQPQHF; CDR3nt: TGTGCCAGCAGCCAAGATCGACAGCCCCAGCATTTT
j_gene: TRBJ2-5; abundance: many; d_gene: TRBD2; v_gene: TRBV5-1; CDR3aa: CASSFGLGGGETQYF; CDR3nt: TGCGCCAGCAGCTTCGGACTAGGTGGGGGAGAGACCCAGTACTTC
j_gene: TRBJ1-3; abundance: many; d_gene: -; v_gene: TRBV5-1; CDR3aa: CASSTDISGNTIYF; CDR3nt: TGCGCCAGCAGCACCGACATATCTGGAAACACCATATATTTT
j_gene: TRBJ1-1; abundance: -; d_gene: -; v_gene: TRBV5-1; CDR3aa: CASSFGGALNTEAFF; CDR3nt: TGCGCCAGCAGCTTCGGGGGGGCTTTGAACACTGAAGCTTTCTTT
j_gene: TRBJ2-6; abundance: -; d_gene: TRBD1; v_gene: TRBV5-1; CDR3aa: CASSLVGQVSGANVLTF; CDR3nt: TGCGCCAGCAGCTTGGTGGGACAGGTCTCTGGGGCCAACGTCCTGACTTTC
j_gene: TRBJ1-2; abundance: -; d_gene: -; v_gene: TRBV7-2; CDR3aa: CASSDPGTDLYGYTF; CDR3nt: TGTGCCAGCAGCGACCCCGGGACGGACCTCTATGGCTACACCTTC
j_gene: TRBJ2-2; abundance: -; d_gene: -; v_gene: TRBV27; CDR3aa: CASSRHPGDTGELFF; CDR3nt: TGTGCCAGCAGTCGCCATCCAGGGGACACCGGGGAGCTGTTTTTT
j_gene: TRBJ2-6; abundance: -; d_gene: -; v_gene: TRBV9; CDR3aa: CASSPRGFGANVLTF; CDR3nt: TGTGCCAGCAGCCCCCGCGGCTTTGGGGCCAACGTCCTGACTTTC
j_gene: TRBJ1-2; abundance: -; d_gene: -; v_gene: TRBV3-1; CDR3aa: CASSQVMSGGYTF; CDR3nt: TGTGCCAGCAGCCAAGTAATGTCAGGTGGCTACACCTTC
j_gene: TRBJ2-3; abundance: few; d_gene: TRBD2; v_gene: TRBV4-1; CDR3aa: CASSRGTSGGAKPDTQYF; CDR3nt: TGCGCCAGCTCAAGAGGGACTAGCGGGGGGGCGAAGCCAGATACGCAGTATTTT
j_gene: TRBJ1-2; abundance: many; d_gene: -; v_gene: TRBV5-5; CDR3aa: CASSLGLGAWYGYTF; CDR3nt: TGTGCCAGCAGCTTGGGTCTGGGGGCTTGGTATGGCTACACCTTC
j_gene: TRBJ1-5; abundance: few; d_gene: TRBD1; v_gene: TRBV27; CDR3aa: CASSLRGTAYSNQPQHF; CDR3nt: TGTGCCAGCAGTTTACGAGGGACAGCTTATAGCAATCAGCCCCAGCATTTT
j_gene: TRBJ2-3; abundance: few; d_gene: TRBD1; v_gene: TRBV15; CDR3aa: CATSEGQGTDTQYF; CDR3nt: TGTGCCACCAGCGAGGGACAGGGGACAGATACGCAGTATTTT
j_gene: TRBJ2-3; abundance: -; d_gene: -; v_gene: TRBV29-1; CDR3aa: CSVKKTRTDTQYF; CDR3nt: TGCAGCGTAAAGAAAACTCGCACAGATACGCAGTATTTT